The 21 T cell receptor beta chains below all came from one sample that was sequenced in a study of pediatric ulcerative colitis. Clones were sequenced by immunoSEQ multiplex PCR, and TCRdb holds only the in-frame ones, with some missing. The table has roughly 64,000 clones, about 86% seen once. Sequencing was carried out using blood. These receptors came from a boy under 18 with severe ulcerative colitis.

V gene TRBV7-9 combines with J gene TRBJ2-1, with a possible D match to TRBD1 (5 bases). This CDR3 region has 12 residues. Trimming stripped 1 base from V and 9 bases from J, with 7 bases between. Germline lookup yields CDR1 SEHNR and CDR2 FQNEAQ (reference sequence). The CDR3 coding sequence is TGTGCCAGCAGCTTAGGGGGCGGTGAGCAGTTCTTC. Translating it yields CASSLGGGEQFF.

This clone was found a few times. The V call is TRBV28, the J call TRBJ2-7, with D possibly being TRBD1 (6 bases). This CDR3 is 14 amino acids long. Germline V CDR1 and CDR2: MDHEN, SYDVKM. The V end lost 5 bases, the J end lost 2 bases, and 13 bases lay between the germline ends. In DNA form, the CDR3 reads TGTGCCAGCAGTGCCGGGACAAAACCCTACGAGCAGTACTTC. Translated, it gives CASSAGTKPYEQYF.

This chain uses TRBV29-1 with TRBJ2-3; 9 bases are a match to TRBD2. J was trimmed by 0 bases and V by 0 bases; bases with no gene match: 4. Per the germline V gene, CDR1 is SQVTM and CDR2 is ANQGSEA. The CDR3 is 16 residues long. The CDR3 is CSVEEPSGDSTDTQYF. Here the CDR3 DNA reads TGCAGCGTTGAAGAGCCTAGCGGGGATAGCACAGATACGCAGTATTTT.

This chain uses TRBV7-3 with TRBJ1-1, with a tentative D call TRBD1 (5 bases). V gave up 5 bases and J gave up 1 base, with 14 bases separating them. The CDR3 loop spans 15 amino acids. CDR1 is SGHTA, CDR2 FQGTGA, per germline. The CDR3 sequence is CASSPSRVTNTEAFF. The CDR3 bases are TGTGCCAGCAGCCCAAGCAGGGTTACGAACACTGAAGCTTTCTTT.

This chain joins TRBV6-4 and TRBJ2-1, with 11 bases fitting TRBD2. CDR1 is MRHNA and CDR2 is SNTAGT in the germline V gene. The CDR3 totals 19 residues. V lost 3 bases, J lost 1 base, and 11 bases stayed unmatched. In nucleotides, the CDR3 is TGTGCCAGCAGTGAGATAGCGGGAGGGCCATCGGTGTCCTACAATGAGCAGTTCTTC. As protein: CASSEIAGGPSVSYNEQFF.

The genes are TRBV7-3 and TRBJ2-3; D unresolved. The CDR3 length is 14 residues. The ends were cut back, 1 base at V and 6 bases at J, with 11 bases in the middle. Germline V gene data show CDR1 as SGHTA and CDR2 as FQGTGA. CDR3 DNA: TGTGCCAGCAGCTTAAGCCACTCGGAGGATACGCAGTATTTT. Amino acid sequence: CASSLSHSEDTQYF.

This chain links TRBV7-2 with TRBJ2-7, with 10 bases aligning to TRBD2. J lost 2 bases, V lost 5 bases, and 6 bases had no gene match. The V gene's germline CDR1 is SGHTA and CDR2 FQGNSA. CDR3 length: 15 residues. This CDR3 is CASSPSSGSTYEQYF. Here the CDR3 DNA reads TGTGCCAGCAGCCCGTCTAGCGGGAGTACCTACGAGCAGTACTTC.

This sequence joins TRBV6-6 and TRBJ2-7; D unclear. This CDR3 is built from 11 residues. Germline CDR1 MNHNY, CDR2 SVGAGI (reference sequence). Trimming removed 8 bases at V and 5 bases at J, with 10 bases between. This CDR3 is CASGFGDEQYF. The CDR3 coding sequence is TGTGCCAGCGGTTTTGGGGACGAGCAGTACTTC.

This clone was observed a few times. The rearrangement joins TRBV7-2 to TRBJ2-3; TRBD2 matches 12 bases. Per germline, CDR1 SGHTA and CDR2 FQGNSA. Losses at the gene ends were 0 bases for V and 8 bases for J; bases not matched to a gene: 6. CDR3 length equals 16 residues. The CDR3 region has the DNA TGTGCCAGCAGCTTAGCACTAGCGGGAGGCCCCGGTACGCAGTATTTT. It is translated as CASSLALAGGPGTQYF. The full variable domain, rest sourced from reference TRBV7-2 and TRBJ2-3, is GAGVSQSPSNKVTEKGKDVELRCDPISGHTALYWYRQSLGQGLEFLIYFQGNSAPDKSGLPSDRFSAERTGGSVSTLTIQRTQQEDSAVYLCASSLALAGGPGTQYFGPGTRLTVL.

The chain employs TRBV2 and TRBJ2-3; weak D call: TRBD2 (6 bases). CDR1 is SNHLY, CDR2 FYNNEI, per germline. Trimming took 4 bases from V and 0 from J, leaving 26 bases between them. This CDR3 comprises 20 residues. The CDR3 region is CASSAPRTNTLPPSTDTQYF. The CDR3 DNA reads as TGTGCCAGCAGTGCCCCTAGGACTAACACTTTACCTCCTAGCACAGATACGCAGTATTTT.

The rearrangement joins TRBV7-8 to TRBJ2-1, with D perhaps matching TRBD1 (5 bases). Trimming left V 5 bases short and J 5 bases short, with 7 bases between. The CDR3 has 12 residues. Per germline, CDR1 SGHVS and CDR2 FQNEAQ. CDR3 amino acids: CASSPTDNEQFF. The CDR3 nucleotides read TGTGCCAGCAGCCCGACAGACAATGAGCAGTTCTTC.

The gene calls are TRBV27 and TRBJ1-5; D uncertain. V was clipped by 2 bases and J by 0 bases, with 8 bases between them. The CDR3 loop spans 15 amino acids. CDR1 and CDR2 (germline): MNHEY, SMNVEV (reference sequence). CDR3 nucleotides: TGTGCCAGCAGTTTACCGACGGTTAGCAATCAGCCCCAGCATTTT. Its translation is CASSLPTVSNQPQHF.

V is TRBV11-1 and J is TRBJ2-5, with 7 bases fitting TRBD2. Germline values: CDR1 SGHAT, CDR2 FQDESV (reference sequence). V was pared by 0 bases and J by 5 bases, with 6 bases of the junction left unmatched. The CDR3 is 15 residues long. CDR3 loop: CASSLAGETSETQYF. CDR3 nucleotide sequence: TGTGCCAGCAGCTTAGCGGGAGAGACTAGCGAGACCCAGTACTTC.

The chain uses TRBV30 and TRBJ1-1; D unclear. Germline assignment: CDR1 GTSNPN and CDR2 SVGIG (reference sequence). Trimming cost V 8 bases and J 1 base, with 8 bases left between them. The CDR3 runs 11 residues. The DNA for the CDR3 is TGTGCCCAAGGGCGGAACACTGAAGCTTTCTTT. Translation: CAQGRNTEAFF.

The chain employs TRBV7-2 and TRBJ2-3, with 7 bases matching TRBD2. CDR3 length: 14 amino acids. The V and J ends lost 0 bases and 6 bases, in that order; junction bases with no gene match: 3. Germline assignment: CDR1 SGHTA and CDR2 FQGNSA. The CDR3 loop is CASSLAGREDTQYF. DNA of the CDR3: TGTGCCAGCAGCTTAGCGGGGAGGGAGGATACGCAGTATTTT.

The gene calls are TRBV27 and TRBJ2-5; 7 bases line up with TRBD1. J gave up 6 bases and V 6 bases, and 10 bases lay outside the gene matches. The germline V gene has CDR1 MNHEY and CDR2 SMNVEV (reference sequence). The CDR3 consists of 14 residues. The DNA of the CDR3 is TGTGCCAGCAGGCAAATAGGGGGCAGGCAGACCCAGTACTTC. Amino acid sequence: CASRQIGGRQTQYF.

J is TRBJ1-6 and V is TRBV6-5, with D possibly being TRBD1 (6 bases). The germline V gene has CDR1 MNHEY and CDR2 SVGAGI. Trimming took 5 bases from V and 6 from J, leaving 11 bases between them. This CDR3 spans 14 amino acids. In DNA, the CDR3 is TGTGCCAGCAGTAGACAGGCCTCTAATTCACCCCTCCACTTT. As protein: CASSRQASNSPLHF.

This chain uses TRBV25-1 with TRBJ2-7; TRBD1 matches 11 bases. Germline V gene lookup returns CDR1 MGHDK and CDR2 SYGVNS. CDR3 length equals 16 residues. V lost 3 bases, J lost 2 bases, and 6 bases stayed unmatched. The CDR3 is CASSEFMGQGAYEQYF. CDR3 bases: TGTGCCAGCAGTGAGTTTATGGGACAGGGGGCCTACGAGCAGTACTTC.

This chain connects TRBV27 to TRBJ2-7, with D maybe TRBD1 (6 bases). Germline V lookup: CDR1 MNHEY, CDR2 SMNVEV (reference sequence). Trimming pared 5 bases from V and 2 bases from J, leaving 10 bases between. This CDR3 region has 13 residues. The CDR3 DNA is TGTGCCAGCAGTACAACAGGGCCCTACGAGCAGTACTTC. Protein: CASSTTGPYEQYF.

This chain joins TRBV6-5 and TRBJ2-2; D is possibly TRBD1 (6 bases). Deletions cut 6 bases from V and 1 base from J, with 9 bases between. Germline assignment: CDR1 MNHEY and CDR2 SVGAGI. CDR3 length: 14 residues. The CDR3 loop is CASRDRKNTGELFF. The CDR3 DNA follows: TGTGCCAGCAGGGACAGAAAGAACACCGGGGAGCTGTTTTTT.

V usage is TRBV10-1 and J usage is TRBJ2-5, with TRBD2 identical over 8 bases. Germline-derived CDR1 and CDR2 are WNHNN and SYGVQD (reference sequence). CDR3 length: 13 amino acids. Trimming took 3 bases from V and 5 from J; bases not matched to a gene: 2. The CDR3 here is CASSERGGETQYF. The CDR3 bases are TGCGCCAGCAGTGAACGGGGGGGCGAGACCCAGTACTTC.